This record covers a single T cell receptor (beta chain). Only in-frame clones appear in the TCRdb table, and some are missing; sequencing was by immunoSEQ multiplex PCR. The sample contains around 350,000 clones, roughly 88% of which appear only once. The record originates from a study of cytomegalovirus exposure and HLA in healthy donors. The CDR3 contains 13 residues. The V and J ends lost 8 bases and 5 bases, in that order; junction bases with no gene match: 8. CDR1 and CDR2 from the germline V gene are GTSNPN and SVGIG (reference sequence). The rearrangement joins TRBV30 to TRBJ2-5, with TRBD1 identical over 10 bases. Material for sequencing was PBMCs. The sequence derives from a woman aged 18-30 years in good health and CMV-seronegative. The CDR3: CAGVTGGAETQYF. The CDR3 bases are TGTGCCGGGGTGACAGGGGGCGCGGAGACCCAGTACTTC.